The source of this TCR beta chain is a study of Graves' ophthalmopathy and Graves' hyperthyroidism. Scientists amplified the TCR beta CDR3 regions from RNA transcripts. An opening RT-PCR round employed HTBI primers and preceded a second-round multiplex PCR. TCRdb analysed the multiplex PCR reads with MiXCR anew, one entry per CDR3 protein. The sample lists over a million distinct CDR3 sequences; about 35% were seen once. Overall study results and limits: Most clonotypes expanded in thyroid above 0.001 frequency were present in blood too. The model forecast ophthalmopathy progression, reaching under 71% sensitivity and around 72% specificity.

Excluded: other autoimmune disease, uncontrolled infection, pregnancy or lactation. Diagnosis was based on clinical symptoms, serum thyroxine, TRAb, thyroid ultrasound and orbital computed tomography. The table lists this clonotype with many counts. The antigen is undetermined. The sequence was obtained from an adult man with Graves' hyperthyroidism. Sequenced material: peripheral blood or thyroid tissue (not recorded which).

The CDR3 DNA reads TGTGCCAGCAGCCTGAGGGGCTCTGGAAACACCATATATTTT. Translating gives CASSLRGSGNTIYF. The chain carries TRBV12-3 or TRBV12-4 and TRBJ1-3, with a tentative D call TRBD1 (5 bases). The CDR3 has 14 amino acids. V was cut by 6 bases and J by 0 bases, with 9 bases left in between.